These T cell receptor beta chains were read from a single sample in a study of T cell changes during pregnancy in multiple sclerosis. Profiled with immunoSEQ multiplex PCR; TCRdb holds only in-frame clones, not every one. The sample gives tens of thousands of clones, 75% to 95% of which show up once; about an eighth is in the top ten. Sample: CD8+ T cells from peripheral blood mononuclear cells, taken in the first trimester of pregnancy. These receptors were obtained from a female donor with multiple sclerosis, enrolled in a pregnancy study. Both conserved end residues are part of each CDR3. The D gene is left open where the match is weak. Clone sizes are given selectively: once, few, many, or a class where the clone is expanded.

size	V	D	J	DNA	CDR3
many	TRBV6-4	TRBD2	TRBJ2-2	TGTGCCAGCAGTTCGGGAGGAGCGGAACTAAACACCGGGGAGCTGTTTTTT	CASSSGGAELNTGELFF
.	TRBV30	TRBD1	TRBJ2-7	TGTGCCTGGAGTCACCGGGACAGGGTGAGCGAGCAGTACTTC	CAWSHRDRVSEQYF
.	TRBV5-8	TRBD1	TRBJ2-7	TGTGCCAGCAGCTTGGAGGGACAGGGGGCGTACGCGATGGAATTC	CASSLEGQGAYAMEF
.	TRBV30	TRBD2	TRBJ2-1	TGTGCCTGGAGTATAGCGGGAGCCTTCAGAGAGCAGTTCTTC	CAWSIAGAFREQFF
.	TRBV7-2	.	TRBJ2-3	TGTGCCAGCAGCCAGGGGGGACCTCCTCCCGGAACGCAGTATTTT	CASSQGGPPPGTQYF
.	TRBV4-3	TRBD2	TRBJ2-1	TGCGCCAGCAGCCAAGGAGGATCTAGCGGTTACTACAATGAGCAGTTCTTC	CASSQGGSSGYYNEQFF
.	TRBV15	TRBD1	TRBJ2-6	TGTGCCACCAGCCGGGACAGGGGCTCTGGGGCCAACGTCCTGACTTTC	CATSRDRGSGANVLTF
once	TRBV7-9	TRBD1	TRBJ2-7	TGTGCCAGCAGCTTCAGCGGACAGGGCTACGAGCAGTACTTC	CASSFSGQGYEQYF
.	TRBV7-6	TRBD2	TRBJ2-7	TGTGCCAGCAGCCCTTTAGCGGGAGGGTCTACCAACGAGCAGTACTTC	CASSPLAGGSTNEQYF
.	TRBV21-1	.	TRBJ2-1	TGTGCCAGCATCTCCAGGACTAGCGGGAGGGCTGGCGTTACCTACAATGAGCAGTTCTTC	CASISRTSGRAGVTYNEQFF
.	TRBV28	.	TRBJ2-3	TGTGCCAGCAGTCCCTCTCGGGCGGGTTTCAGGACAGATACGCAGTATTTT	CASSPSRAGFRTDTQYF
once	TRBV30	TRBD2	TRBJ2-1	TGTGCCTGGATCGAAGGACTAGCGGGAGTGGATGAGCAGTTCTTC	CAWIEGLAGVDEQFF
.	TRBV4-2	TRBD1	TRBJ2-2	TGTGCCAGCAGCTGGGCGGCTGGACAGGCGAACACCGGGGAGCTGTTTTTT	CASSWAAGQANTGELFF
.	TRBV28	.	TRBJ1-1	TGTGCCAGCAGTTTAATCGGTACTATGAACACTGAAGCTTTCTTT	CASSLIGTMNTEAFF
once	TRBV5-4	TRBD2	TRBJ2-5	TGTGCCAGCAGCCGGAAGCCTAGCGGGCTGGGGGAGACCCAGTACTTC	CASSRKPSGLGETQYF
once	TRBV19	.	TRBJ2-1	TGTGCCAGTAGTGTAAGCTACGGCCAGGGTTTTTTCTTC	CASSVSYGQGFFF
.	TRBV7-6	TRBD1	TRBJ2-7	TGTGCCAGCAGCGTCGACGACAGGGGTGCTTACGAGCAGTACTTC	CASSVDDRGAYEQYF
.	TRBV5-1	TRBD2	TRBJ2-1	TGCGCCAGCAGCTCGGGACTAGAACGGTTCTTC	CASSSGLERFF
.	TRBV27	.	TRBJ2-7	TGTGCCAGCAGTCACACCCGGGGGTGGGAGTACGAGCAGTACTTC	CASSHTRGWEYEQYF
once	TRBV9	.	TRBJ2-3	TGTGCCAGCAGCATCGTCGGAGGCATCACAGATACGCAGTATTTT	CASSIVGGITDTQYF
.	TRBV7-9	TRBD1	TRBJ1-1	TGTGCCAGCAGCCATTACGGACAGGGTTCGGGCACTGAAGCTTTCTTT	CASSHYGQGSGTEAFF
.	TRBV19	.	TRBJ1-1	TGTGCCAGTAGTATTAGCGTGAACACTGAAGCTTTCTTT	CASSISVNTEAFF
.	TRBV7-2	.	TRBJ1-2	TGTGCCAGCAGCTCAAATCTACAGGGAAGGGTGGGCTACACCTTC	CASSSNLQGRVGYTF
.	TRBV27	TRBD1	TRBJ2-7	TGTGCCAGCAGTTTGCGGACAGGGAACTCCTACGAGCAGTACTTC	CASSLRTGNSYEQYF
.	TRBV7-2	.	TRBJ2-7	TGTGCCAGCAGCTTACGGCAGGGGTACGACGAGCAGTACTTC	CASSLRQGYDEQYF
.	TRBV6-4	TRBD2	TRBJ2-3	TGTGCCAGCAGTGGGACTAGCGGGGCCACAGATACGCAGTATTTT	CASSGTSGATDTQYF
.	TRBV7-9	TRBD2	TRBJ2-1	TGTGCCAGCAGCTTACTCAAGCGGGAGGACTTCCACAATGAGCAGTTCTTC	CASSLLKREDFHNEQFF
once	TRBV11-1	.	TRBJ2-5	TGTGCCAGCAGCTTAGAGTTGGCTAGCGTTTTTGAGACCCAGTACTTC	CASSLELASVFETQYF
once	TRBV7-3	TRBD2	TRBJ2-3	TGTGCCAGCAGCTTAGGCGGGAGTATGGCAACAGATACGCAGTATTTT	CASSLGGSMATDTQYF
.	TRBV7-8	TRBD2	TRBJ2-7	TGTGCCAGCAGCTCCGGGACTAGCGGGAGGGCCCTCTACGAGCAGTACTTC	CASSSGTSGRALYEQYF
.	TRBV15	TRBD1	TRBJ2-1	TGTGCCACCAGGGACAGGGAAACCTACAATGAGCAGTTCTTC	CATRDRETYNEQFF
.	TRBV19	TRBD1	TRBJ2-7	TGTGCCAGTCGAGGGGGCGGCCAGTACGAGCAGTACTTC	CASRGGGQYEQYF
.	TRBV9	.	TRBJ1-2	TGTGCCAGCAGCAACAGGGTTCGTGGCTACACCTTC	CASSNRVRGYTF
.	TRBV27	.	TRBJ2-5	TGTGCCAGCAGTTTAGCCGCGACTCCTAAGTCGGAGACCCAGTACTTC	CASSLAATPKSETQYF
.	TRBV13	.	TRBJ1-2	TGTGCCAGCAGCTTAGGACCCGTTCCAGATTATGGCTACACCTTC	CASSLGPVPDYGYTF
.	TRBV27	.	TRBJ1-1	TGTGCCAGCAATTTCAGGGGTACGGCTTTCTTT	CASNFRGTAFF
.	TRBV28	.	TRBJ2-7	TGTGCCAGCAGTCCCAGGAACCTCGCCTACGAGCAGTACTTC	CASSPRNLAYEQYF
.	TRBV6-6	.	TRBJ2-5	TGTGCCAGCGAGGGGGGGCAAGAGACCCAGTACTTC	CASEGGQETQYF
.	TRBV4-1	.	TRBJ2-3	TGCGCCAGCAGCCAAGTGACGGGAGCGGGCACAGATACGCAGTATTTT	CASSQVTGAGTDTQYF
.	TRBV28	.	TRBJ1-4	TGTGCCAGCAGTGACGGGAGGGGGTTGGAAAAACTGTTTTTT	CASSDGRGLEKLFF
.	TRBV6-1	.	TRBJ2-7	TGTGCCAGCAGTGAAAGCTCCAGCGGTACATCCTACGAGCAGTACTTC	CASSESSSGTSYEQYF
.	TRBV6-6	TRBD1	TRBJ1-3	TGTGCCAGCAGTTCAGGGACAGGGGCTGGAAACACCATATATTTT	CASSSGTGAGNTIYF
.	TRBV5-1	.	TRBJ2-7	TGCGCCAGCAGCTTGGGGACTTACTCCTACGAGCAGTACTTC	CASSLGTYSYEQYF
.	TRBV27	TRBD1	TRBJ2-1	TGTGCCAGCGGTGGACAGGCACTGTTCTTC	CASGGQALFF
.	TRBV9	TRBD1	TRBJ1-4	TGTGCCAGCAGCGTAGCCGAGGACAGGGGGGGTGAAAAACTGTTTTTT	CASSVAEDRGGEKLFF
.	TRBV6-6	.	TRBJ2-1	TGTGCCAGCAGTTACTCCCAAAATGAGCAGTTCTTC	CASSYSQNEQFF
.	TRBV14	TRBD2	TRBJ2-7	TGTGCCAGCAGCCAAGTTTTAGCGGGAGTTGACGAGCAGTACTTC	CASSQVLAGVDEQYF
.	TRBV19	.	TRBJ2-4	TGTGCCAGTAGCGTGGTTTCGAGAGACATTCAGTACTTC	CASSVVSRDIQYF